This T cell receptor (beta chain) is drawn from a study of T-cell reconstitution after alpha-beta-depleted transplantation in children. A library of TCRbeta sequences, prepared with unique molecular identifiers, was generated. One entry per CDR3 protein results from TCRdb running MiXCR on the PCR reads. This sample has roughly 500,000 distinct CDR3 sequences, with 30% to 35% found just once. This sequence was found in a human donor who donated a stem cell graft to a child with aplastic anemia. The material sequenced was PBMCs from the stem cell graft donor, taken from the stem cell graft.

CDR3 in DNA: TGTGCCAGCAGTTTATGGCGCGGTTTCACAGATACGCAGTATTTT. Translated, it gives CASSLWRGFTDTQYF. The chain combines TRBV12-3 or TRBV12-4 with TRBJ2-3, with no clear D. Between the trimmed V and J ends, which lost 2 bases and 2 bases, there was a span of 11 bases. This CDR3 comprises 15 residues.